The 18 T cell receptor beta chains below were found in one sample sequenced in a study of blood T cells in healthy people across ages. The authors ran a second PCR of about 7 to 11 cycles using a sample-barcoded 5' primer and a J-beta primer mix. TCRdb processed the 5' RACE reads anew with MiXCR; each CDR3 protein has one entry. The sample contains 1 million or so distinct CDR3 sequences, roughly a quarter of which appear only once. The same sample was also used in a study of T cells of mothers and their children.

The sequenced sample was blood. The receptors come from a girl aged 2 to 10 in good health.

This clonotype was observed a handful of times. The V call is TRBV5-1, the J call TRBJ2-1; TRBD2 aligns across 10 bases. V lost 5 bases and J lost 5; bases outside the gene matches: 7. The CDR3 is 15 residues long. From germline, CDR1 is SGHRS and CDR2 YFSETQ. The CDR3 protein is CASRTGTSANNEQFF. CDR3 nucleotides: TGCGCCAGCAGGACCGGGACTAGCGCAAACAATGAGCAGTTCTTC.

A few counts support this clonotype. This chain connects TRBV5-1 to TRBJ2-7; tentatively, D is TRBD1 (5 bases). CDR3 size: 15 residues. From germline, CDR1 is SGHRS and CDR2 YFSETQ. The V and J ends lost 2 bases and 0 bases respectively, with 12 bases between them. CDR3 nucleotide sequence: TGCGCCAGCAGCTTAGAAGGCAGGGCCTCCTACGAGCAGTACTTC. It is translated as CASSLEGRASYEQYF.

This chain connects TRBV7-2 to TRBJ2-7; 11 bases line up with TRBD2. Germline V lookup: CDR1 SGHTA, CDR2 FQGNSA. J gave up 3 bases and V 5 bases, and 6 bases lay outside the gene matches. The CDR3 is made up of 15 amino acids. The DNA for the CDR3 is TGTGCCAGCAGCCCAGGACTAGCGGGTTACTACGAGCAGTACTTC. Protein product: CASSPGLAGYYEQYF.

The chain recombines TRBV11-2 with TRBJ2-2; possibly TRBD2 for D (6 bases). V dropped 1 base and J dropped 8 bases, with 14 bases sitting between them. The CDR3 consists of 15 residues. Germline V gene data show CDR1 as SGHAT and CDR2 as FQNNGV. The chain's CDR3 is CASSLGHGGRGELFF. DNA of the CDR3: TGTGCCAGCAGCTTAGGGCACGGGGGAAGGGGGGAGCTGTTTTTT.

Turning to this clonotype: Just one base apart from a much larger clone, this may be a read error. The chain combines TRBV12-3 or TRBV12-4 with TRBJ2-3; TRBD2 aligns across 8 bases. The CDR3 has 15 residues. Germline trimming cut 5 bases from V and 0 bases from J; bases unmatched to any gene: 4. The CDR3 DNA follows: TGTGCCAGCAGTAAACTAGCGGCTAGCACAGATACGCAGTATTTT. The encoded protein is CASSKLAASTDTQYF.

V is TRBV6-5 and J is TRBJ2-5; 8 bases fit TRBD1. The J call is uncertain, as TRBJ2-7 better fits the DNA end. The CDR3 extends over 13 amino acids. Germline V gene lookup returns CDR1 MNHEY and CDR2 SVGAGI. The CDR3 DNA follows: TGTGCCAGTAAACAGGGGGGTAGCTACGAGCAGTACTTC. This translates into CASKQGGSYEQYF.

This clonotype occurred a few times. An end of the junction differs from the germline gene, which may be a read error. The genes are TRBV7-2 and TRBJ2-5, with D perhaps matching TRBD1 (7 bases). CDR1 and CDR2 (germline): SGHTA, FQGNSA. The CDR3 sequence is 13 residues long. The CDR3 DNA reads TGTGCCAGCAGCTCCGTTGACAGGGCGGGGAGGTTCTTC. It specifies CASSSVDRAGRFF.

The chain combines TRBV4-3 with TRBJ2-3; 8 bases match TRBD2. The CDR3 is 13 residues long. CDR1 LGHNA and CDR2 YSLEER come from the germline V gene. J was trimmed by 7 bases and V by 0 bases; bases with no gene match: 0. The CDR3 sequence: CASSQDSGNTQYF. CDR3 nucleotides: TGCGCCAGCAGCCAAGATAGCGGGAATACGCAGTATTTT.

Here the CDR3 reads CASSLRGLSDGEQFF. In nucleotides, the CDR3 is TGTGCCAGCAGCTTACGTGGACTCTCGGATGGTGAGCAGTTCTTC. V usage is TRBV7-2 and J usage is TRBJ2-5; a weak D match, TRBD2 (5 bases). TRBJ2-1 explains the end of the DNA better; the J call may be wrong. Germline V CDR1 and CDR2: SGHTA, FQGNSA. This CDR3 spans 15 amino acids.

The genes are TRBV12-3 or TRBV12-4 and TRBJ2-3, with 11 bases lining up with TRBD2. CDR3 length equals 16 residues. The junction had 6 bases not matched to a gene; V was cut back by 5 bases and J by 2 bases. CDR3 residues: CASSPDSGGVTDTQYF. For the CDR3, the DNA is TGTGCCAGCAGTCCTGATAGCGGGGGGGTCACAGATACGCAGTATTTT.

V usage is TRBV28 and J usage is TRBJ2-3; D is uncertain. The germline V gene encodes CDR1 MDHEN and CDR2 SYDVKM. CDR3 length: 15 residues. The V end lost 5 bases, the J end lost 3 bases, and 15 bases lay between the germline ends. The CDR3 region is CASSTRPPRTDTQYF. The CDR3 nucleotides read TGTGCCAGCAGTACCCGTCCCCCTAGGACAGATACGCAGTATTTT.

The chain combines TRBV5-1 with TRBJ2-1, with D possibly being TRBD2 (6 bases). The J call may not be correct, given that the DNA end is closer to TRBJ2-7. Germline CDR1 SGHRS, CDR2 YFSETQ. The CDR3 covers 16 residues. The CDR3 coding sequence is TGCGCCAGCAGCCTTGGACTACCGTCTGACTCCTACGAGCAGTACTTC. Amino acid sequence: CASSLGLPSDSYEQYF.

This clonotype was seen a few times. The CDR3 coding sequence is TGTGCCAGCAGCAAGACAGAAGAGACCCAGTACTTC. It is translated as CASSKTEETQYF. The gene calls are TRBV5-6 and TRBJ2-5, with TRBD1 as a possible D gene (5 bases). Trimming took off 4 bases at V and 3 bases at J, with 7 bases between the two ends. This CDR3 comprises 12 residues. The V gene's germline CDR1 is SGHDT and CDR2 YYEEEE. The entire variable domain, with the rest obtained from reference TRBV5-6 and TRBJ2-5, is as follows: DAGVTQSPTHLIKTRGQQVTLRCSPKSGHDTVSWYQQALGQGPQFIFQYYEEEERQRGNFPDRFSGHQFPNYSSELNVNALLLGDSALYLCASSKTEETQYFGPGTRLLVL.

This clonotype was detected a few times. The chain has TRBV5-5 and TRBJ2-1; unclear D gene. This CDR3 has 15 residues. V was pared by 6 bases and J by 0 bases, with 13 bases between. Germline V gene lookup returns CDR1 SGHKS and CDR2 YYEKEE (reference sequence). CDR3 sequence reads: CASNQRLSSYNEQFF. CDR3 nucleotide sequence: TGTGCCAGCAACCAGAGATTGAGCTCCTACAATGAGCAGTTCTTC.

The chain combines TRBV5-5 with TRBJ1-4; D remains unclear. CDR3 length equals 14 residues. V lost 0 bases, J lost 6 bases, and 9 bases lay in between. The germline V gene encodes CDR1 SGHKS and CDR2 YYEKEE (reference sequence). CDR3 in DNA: TGTGCCAGCAGCTTGGAGACATCGGATGAAAAACTGTTTTTT. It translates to CASSLETSDEKLFF.

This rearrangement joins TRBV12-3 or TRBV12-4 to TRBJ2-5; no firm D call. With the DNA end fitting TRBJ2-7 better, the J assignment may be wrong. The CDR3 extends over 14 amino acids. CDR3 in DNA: TGTGCCAGCAGTTTTGGGATGGGCTCCTACGAGCAGTACTTC. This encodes CASSFGMGSYEQYF.

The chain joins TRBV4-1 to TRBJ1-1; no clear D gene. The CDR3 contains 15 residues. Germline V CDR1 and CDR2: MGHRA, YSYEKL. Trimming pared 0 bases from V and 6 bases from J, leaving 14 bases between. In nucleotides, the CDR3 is TGCGCCAGCAGCCAAGATCTTTGGGAGAGGGCTGAAGCTTTCTTT. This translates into CASSQDLWERAEAFF.

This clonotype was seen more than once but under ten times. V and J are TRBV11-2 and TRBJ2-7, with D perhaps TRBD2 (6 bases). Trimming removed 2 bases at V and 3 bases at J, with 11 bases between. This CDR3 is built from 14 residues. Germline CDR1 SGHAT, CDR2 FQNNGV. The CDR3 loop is CASSLMSGVYEQYF. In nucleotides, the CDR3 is TGTGCCAGCAGCTTAATGTCGGGGGTCTACGAGCAGTACTTC.